Listed here are 16 T cell receptor beta chains from one sample, sequenced in a study of blood T cell repertoires in COVID-19. Profiling relied on immunoSEQ multiplex PCR, and the TCRdb table lists in-frame clones only, not all of them. In the table there are tens of thousands of clones, 60% to 85% of which are singletons. The source material was peripheral blood. The receptor source for this set is a man aged 70-80 years with acute or convalescent COVID-19.

V gene TRBV28 combines with J gene TRBJ1-3, with TRBD1 as a possible D gene (5 bases). Between the trimmed V and J ends, which lost 5 bases and 2 bases, there was a span of 10 bases. Per germline, CDR1 MDHEN and CDR2 SYDVKM. The CDR3 has 14 residues. DNA of the CDR3: TGTGCCAGCAGTCCCCGGGGGACTGGAAACACCATATATTTT. Its protein product is CASSPRGTGNTIYF.

The J gene is TRBJ2-3, the V gene TRBV4-3; 8 bases line up with TRBD2. V shed 2 bases, J shed 4 bases, and the junction held 8 bases outside the gene matches. This CDR3 region has 16 residues. Per the germline V gene, CDR1 is LGHNA and CDR2 is YSLEER. The CDR3, as DNA: TGCGCCAGCAGCCAACTTAGGACTAGCTGGGCAGATACGCAGTATTTT. Translating it yields CASSQLRTSWADTQYF.

This clone was found once. The rearrangement uses TRBV19 and TRBJ2-6, with a possible D match to TRBD1 (6 bases). The CDR3 has 15 amino acids. Germline V gives CDR1 LNHDA, CDR2 SQIVND (reference sequence). V lost 5 bases to trimming and J lost 2 bases, with 10 bases between them. The CDR3 loop reads CASSSTGPGANVLTF. The CDR3 DNA is TGTGCCAGTAGTTCAACAGGGCCTGGGGCCAACGTCCTGACTTTC.

This clone was observed a few times. This same CDR3 is encoded by further DNA sequences in the sample. This chain joins TRBV7-9 and TRBJ2-2, with unresolved D. The V gene lost 3 bases and the J gene lost 7 bases, with 3 bases spanning the gap. CDR1 and CDR2 from the germline V gene are SEHNR and FQNEAQ (reference sequence). The CDR3 contains 11 residues. The CDR3 sequence is CASSFLGELFF. CDR3 sequence (DNA): TGTGCCAGCAGCTTCCTCGGGGAGCTGTTTTTT.

This clone was counted a few times. V and J are TRBV11-2 and TRBJ1-6; D is possibly TRBD1 (6 bases). This CDR3 comprises 15 residues. Germline assignment: CDR1 SGHAT and CDR2 FQNNGV. V was clipped by 4 bases and J by 14 bases, with 21 bases between them. The DNA of the CDR3 is TGTGCCAGCAGCTCCCGGCAGGGGCCCATTGGGGCCCTCCACTTT. Translated: CASSSRQGPIGALHF.

This clone was recorded a few times. The chain carries TRBV7-8 and TRBJ1-2, with D possibly TRBD1 on 5 matching bases. With 2 bases removed from V and 4 bases from J, the gap between germline ends came to 14 bases. This CDR3 region has 15 residues. Germline CDR1 and CDR2: SGHVS and FQNEAQ. As DNA, the CDR3 is TGTGCCAGCAGCTTAACGCGAAGGCAGGGCTATGGCTACACCTTC. Translated, it gives CASSLTRRQGYGYTF.

V is TRBV5-1 and J is TRBJ2-7, with 11 bases fitting TRBD2. From germline, CDR1 is SGHRS and CDR2 YFSETQ. The CDR3 consists of 15 residues. V gave up 0 bases and J gave up 7 bases; unmatched junction bases: 6. Here the CDR3 reads CASSLGLAGGHEQYF. The CDR3 nucleotides are TGCGCCAGCAGCTTGGGGCTAGCGGGAGGACATGAGCAGTACTTC.

The chain employs TRBV6-2 or TRBV6-3 and TRBJ2-1, with TRBD1 identical over 7 bases. The CDR3 has 14 amino acids. Germline-derived CDR1 and CDR2 are MNHEY and SVGEGT. V was clipped by 2 bases and J by 9 bases; unmatched bases: 7. The CDR3 spells CASSYQQGLAEQFF. The CDR3, as DNA: TGTGCCAGCAGTTACCAACAGGGGTTGGCTGAGCAGTTCTTC.

This chain links TRBV5-1 with TRBJ2-7, with TRBD1 matching 8 bases. This CDR3 contains 13 residues. CDR1 and CDR2 from the germline V gene are SGHRS and YFSETQ. V lost 5 bases and J lost 6; bases outside the gene matches: 7. CDR3 loop: CASRTGTGGEQYF. In DNA, the CDR3 is TGCGCCAGCAGAACCGGAACAGGGGGCGAGCAGTACTTC.

V and J are TRBV5-4 and TRBJ2-1, with 7 bases that match TRBD2. The germline V gene has CDR1 SGHNT and CDR2 YYREEE (reference sequence). The junction had 3 bases not matched to a gene; V was cut back by 4 bases and J by 8 bases. This CDR3 has 12 residues. The CDR3 loop reads CASSITSDEQFF. For the CDR3, the DNA is TGTGCCAGCAGCATAACTAGCGATGAGCAGTTCTTC.

This clone was picked up one time. The chain carries TRBV28 and TRBJ1-5; the D gene is possibly TRBD1 (6 bases). Trimming took off 5 bases at V and 6 bases at J, with 8 bases between the two ends. This CDR3 spans 12 amino acids. Germline V gene sequence: CDR1 MDHEN, CDR2 SYDVKM. The CDR3, as DNA: TGTGCCAGCAGTACAGGGTCTCAGCCCCAGCATTTT. The encoded protein is CASSTGSQPQHF.

The chain carries TRBV6-5 and TRBJ1-2; D is possibly TRBD1 (6 bases). The CDR3 loop spans 13 amino acids. Germline CDR1 reads MNHEY; CDR2 reads SVGAGI. Deletions cut 6 bases from V and 3 bases from J, with 11 bases between. This CDR3 is CASRGTRDYGYTF. Written as DNA, the CDR3 is TGTGCCAGCAGGGGGACACGGGACTATGGCTACACCTTC.

The rearrangement joins TRBV6-5 to TRBJ2-1, with D maybe TRBD2 (6 bases). Germline CDR1 reads MNHEY; CDR2 reads SVGAGI. The CDR3 is 13 residues long. Trimming took 4 bases from V and 8 from J, leaving 12 bases between them. The CDR3 region is CASSWSPGDEQFF. DNA of the CDR3: TGTGCCAGCAGTTGGAGTCCGGGAGATGAGCAGTTCTTC.

J is TRBJ1-5 and V is TRBV18; no firm D call. Between the trimmed V and J ends, which lost 2 bases and 4 bases, there was a span of 6 bases. The CDR3 has 13 amino acids. The germline V gene encodes CDR1 KGHSH and CDR2 LQKENI. CDR3 DNA sequence: TGTGCCAGCTCACCAGGGAGGAATCAGCCCCAGCATTTT. Its protein product is CASSPGRNQPQHF.

The chain has TRBV14 and TRBJ2-7; D is uncertain. With 0 bases removed from V and 0 bases from J, the gap between germline ends came to 21 bases. Germline CDR1 is SGHDN and CDR2 is FVKESK. This CDR3 is 19 amino acids long. The CDR3 region has the DNA TGTGCCAGCAGCCAAGATCCCCCGCCTAAAAGCTGGGCCTCCTACGAGCAGTACTTC. It translates to CASSQDPPPKSWASYEQYF.

V usage is TRBV15 and J usage is TRBJ2-1, with TRBD2 matching 15 bases. The V gene's germline CDR1 is LNHNV and CDR2 YYDKDF (reference sequence). The CDR3 extends over 18 amino acids. Germline trimming cut 4 bases from V and 2 bases from J; bases unmatched to any gene: 6. CDR3 region: CATSTRTSGRGTYNEQFF. For the CDR3, the DNA is TGTGCCACCAGCACCCGGACTAGCGGGAGGGGAACCTACAATGAGCAGTTCTTC.